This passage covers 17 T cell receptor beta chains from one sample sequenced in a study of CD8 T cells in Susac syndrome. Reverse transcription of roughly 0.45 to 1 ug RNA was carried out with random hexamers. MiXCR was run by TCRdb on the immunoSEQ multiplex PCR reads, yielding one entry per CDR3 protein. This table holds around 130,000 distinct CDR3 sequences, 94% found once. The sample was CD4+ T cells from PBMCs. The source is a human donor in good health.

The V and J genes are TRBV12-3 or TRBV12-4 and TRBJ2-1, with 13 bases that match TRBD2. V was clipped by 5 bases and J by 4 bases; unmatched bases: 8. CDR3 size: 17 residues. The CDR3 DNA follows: TGTGCCAGCAGTGTCACCGGGACTAGCGGGGCATACAATGAGCAGTTCTTC. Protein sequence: CASSVTGTSGAYNEQFF.

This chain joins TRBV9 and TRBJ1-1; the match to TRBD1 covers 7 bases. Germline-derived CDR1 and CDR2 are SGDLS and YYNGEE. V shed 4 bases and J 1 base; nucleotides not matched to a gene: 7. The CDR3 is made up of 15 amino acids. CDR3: CASSTVGTANTEAFF. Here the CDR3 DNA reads TGTGCCAGCAGCACCGTCGGGACAGCGAACACTGAAGCTTTCTTT. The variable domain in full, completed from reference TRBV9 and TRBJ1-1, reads DSGVTQTPKHLITATGQRVTLRCSPRSGDLSVYWYQQSLDQGLQFLIQYYNGEERAKGNILERFSAQQFPDLHSELNLSSLELGDSALYFCASSTVGTANTEAFFGQGTRLTVV.

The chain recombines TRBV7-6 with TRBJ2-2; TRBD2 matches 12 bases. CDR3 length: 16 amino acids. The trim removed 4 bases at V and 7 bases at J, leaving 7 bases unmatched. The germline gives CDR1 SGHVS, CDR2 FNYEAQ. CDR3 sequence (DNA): TGTGCCAGCAGCTCCGGACTAGCGGGATATCACGGGGAGCTGTTTTTT. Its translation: CASSSGLAGYHGELFF.

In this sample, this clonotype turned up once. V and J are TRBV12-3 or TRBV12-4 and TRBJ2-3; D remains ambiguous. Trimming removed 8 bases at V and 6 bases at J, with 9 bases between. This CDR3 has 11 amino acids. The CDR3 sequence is CASLGVDTQYF. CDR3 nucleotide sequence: TGTGCCAGCCTTGGGGTGGATACGCAGTATTTT.

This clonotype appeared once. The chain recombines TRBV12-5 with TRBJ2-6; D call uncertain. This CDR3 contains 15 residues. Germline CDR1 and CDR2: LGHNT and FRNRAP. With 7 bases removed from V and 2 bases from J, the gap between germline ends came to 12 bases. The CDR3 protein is CASASGGTGANVLTF. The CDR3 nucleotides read TGTGCTAGTGCCTCCGGCGGAACTGGGGCCAACGTCCTGACTTTC. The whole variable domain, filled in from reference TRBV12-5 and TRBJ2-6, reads DARVTQTPRHKVTEMGQEVTMRCQPILGHNTVFWYRQTMMQGLELLAYFRNRAPLDDSGMPKDRFSAEMPDATLATLKIQPSEPRDSAVYFCASASGGTGANVLTFGAGSRLTVL.

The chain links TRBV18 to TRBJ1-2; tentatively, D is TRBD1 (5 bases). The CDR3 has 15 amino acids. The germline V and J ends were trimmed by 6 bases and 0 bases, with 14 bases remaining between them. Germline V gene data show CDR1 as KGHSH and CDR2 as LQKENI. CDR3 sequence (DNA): TGTGCCAGCTCTCCCGGGACGGACCCTAACTATGGCTACACCTTC. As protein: CASSPGTDPNYGYTF.

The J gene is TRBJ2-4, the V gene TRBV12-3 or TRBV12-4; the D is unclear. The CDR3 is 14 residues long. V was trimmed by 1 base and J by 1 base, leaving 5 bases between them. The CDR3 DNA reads TGTGCCAGCAGTTTAGGAATGGCCAAAAACATTCAGTACTTC. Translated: CASSLGMAKNIQYF.

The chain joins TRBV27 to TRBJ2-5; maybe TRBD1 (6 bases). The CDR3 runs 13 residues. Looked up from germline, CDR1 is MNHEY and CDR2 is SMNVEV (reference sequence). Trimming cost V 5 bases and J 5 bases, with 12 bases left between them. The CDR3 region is CASSRGLRETQYF. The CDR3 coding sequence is TGTGCCAGCAGTAGGGGGTTGAGGGAGACCCAGTACTTC.

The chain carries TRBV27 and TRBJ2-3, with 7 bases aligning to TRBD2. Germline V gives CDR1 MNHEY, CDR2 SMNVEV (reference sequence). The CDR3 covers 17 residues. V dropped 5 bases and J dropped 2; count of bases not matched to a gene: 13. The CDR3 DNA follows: TGTGCCAGCAGTCCGATCTCTCTAGCGGACAACACAGATACGCAGTATTTT. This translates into CASSPISLADNTDTQYF.

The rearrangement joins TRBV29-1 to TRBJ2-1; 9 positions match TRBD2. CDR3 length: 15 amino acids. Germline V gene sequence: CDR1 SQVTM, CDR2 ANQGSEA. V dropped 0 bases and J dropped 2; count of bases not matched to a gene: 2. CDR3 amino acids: CSVEDAGGPYNEQFF. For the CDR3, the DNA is TGCAGCGTTGAAGACGCGGGAGGGCCCTACAATGAGCAGTTCTTC.

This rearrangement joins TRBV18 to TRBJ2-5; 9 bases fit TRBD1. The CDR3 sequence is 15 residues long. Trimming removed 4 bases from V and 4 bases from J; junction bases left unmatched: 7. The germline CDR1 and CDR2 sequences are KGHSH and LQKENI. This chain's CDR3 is CASSQPGTGRETQYF. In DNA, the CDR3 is TGTGCCAGCTCACAACCCGGGACAGGGAGAGAGACCCAGTACTTC.

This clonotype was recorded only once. The DNA for the CDR3 is TGTGCCAGCAGTAGGACGACTAGGGTGAGAACAGATACGCAGTATTTT. Its translation is CASSRTTRVRTDTQYF. V usage is TRBV2 and J usage is TRBJ2-3, with a tentative D call TRBD2 (6 bases). Trimming pared 5 bases from V and 3 bases from J, leaving 18 bases between. This CDR3 region has 16 residues. In germline, CDR1 is SNHLY, CDR2 FYNNEI.

CDR3 region: CSVSQGAAGNQPQHF. The DNA of the CDR3 is TGCAGCGTTTCCCAGGGGGCGGCGGGCAATCAGCCCCAGCATTTT. The chain combines TRBV29-1 with TRBJ1-5; TRBD1 matches 8 bases. Trimming removed 5 bases from V and 2 bases from J; junction bases left unmatched: 8. The length of the CDR3 is 15 residues. Germline CDR1 SQVTM, CDR2 ANQGSEA.

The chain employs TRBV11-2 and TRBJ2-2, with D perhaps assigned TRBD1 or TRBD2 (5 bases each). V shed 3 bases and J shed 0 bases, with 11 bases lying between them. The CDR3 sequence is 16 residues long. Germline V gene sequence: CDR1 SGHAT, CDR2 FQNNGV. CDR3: CASSLTGRSNTGELFF. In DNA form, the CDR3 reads TGTGCCAGCAGCTTGACGGGACGCTCGAACACCGGGGAGCTGTTTTTT.

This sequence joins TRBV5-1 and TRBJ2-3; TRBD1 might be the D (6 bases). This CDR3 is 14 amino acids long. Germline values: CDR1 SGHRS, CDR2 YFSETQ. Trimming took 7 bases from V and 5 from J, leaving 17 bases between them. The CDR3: CASRDVNREDTQYF. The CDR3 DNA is TGCGCCAGCCGGGACGTGAACAGGGAAGATACGCAGTATTTT.

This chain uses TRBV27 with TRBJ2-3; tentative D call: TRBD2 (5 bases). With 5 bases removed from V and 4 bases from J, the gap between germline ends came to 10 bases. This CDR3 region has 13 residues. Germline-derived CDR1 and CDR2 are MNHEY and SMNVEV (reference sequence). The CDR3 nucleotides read TGTGCCAGCAGTCTGAGGACTGCAGATACGCAGTATTTT. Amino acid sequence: CASSLRTADTQYF.

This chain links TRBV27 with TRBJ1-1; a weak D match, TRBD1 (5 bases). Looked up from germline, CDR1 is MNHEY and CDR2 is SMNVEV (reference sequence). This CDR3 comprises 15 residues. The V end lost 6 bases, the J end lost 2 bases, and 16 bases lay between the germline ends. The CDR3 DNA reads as TGTGCCAGCAGATTGGAATACAGGCCCAACACTGAAGCTTTCTTT. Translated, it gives CASRLEYRPNTEAFF.